This is a list of T cell receptor beta chains from one sample in a study of T cell changes during pregnancy in multiple sclerosis. The repertoire was sequenced with immunoSEQ multiplex PCR; TCRdb's copy has only in-frame clones and lacks some. The profile covers about 39,000 clones, with 70% to 90% appearing a single time and approximately 4.5% taken by the ten largest. The source material was CD8+ T cells from peripheral blood mononuclear cells, sampled in the first trimester of pregnancy. These receptors all stem from a female donor with multiple sclerosis, enrolled in a pregnancy study. Each CDR3 is given with its conserved first and last residue. Fields, in order: V gene, J gene, CDR3 length, D gene, clone size, CDR3 protein, CDR3 DNA. D genes are given only for firm matches. Where a row states a size, it is once, few, many or the class of an expanded clone; other rows omit it.

V: TRBV5-1; J: TRBJ2-7; length: 17; D: -; size: -; CDR3: CASAPGILGLGSYEQYF; DNA: TGCGCCAGCGCACCAGGGATATTGGGGCTTGGCTCCTACGAGCAGTACTTC
V: TRBV13; J: TRBJ2-7; length: 14; D: -; size: -; CDR3: CASSLEARAREQYF; DNA: TGTGCCAGCAGCTTAGAGGCCAGGGCGAGGGAGCAGTACTTC
V: TRBV7-9; J: TRBJ2-2; length: 19; D: TRBD1; size: -; CDR3: CASSRLQGQGAGSTGELFF; DNA: TGTGCCAGCAGCCGTTTACAGGGACAGGGGGCCGGTTCCACCGGGGAGCTGTTTTTT
V: TRBV29-1; J: TRBJ2-4; length: 15; D: TRBD1; size: -; CDR3: CSVEVQGGSGNIQYF; DNA: TGCAGCGTTGAAGTACAAGGGGGCTCTGGAAACATTCAGTACTTC
V: TRBV4-1; J: TRBJ1-2; length: 14; D: TRBD1; size: once; CDR3: CASSQGTGSYGYTF; DNA: TGCGCCAGCAGCCAAGGGACAGGGAGCTATGGCTACACCTTC
V: TRBV7-9; J: TRBJ1-5; length: 14; D: -; size: few; CDR3: CASSAVGLNQPQHF; DNA: TGTGCCAGCAGCGCGGTGGGGCTCAATCAGCCCCAGCATTTT
V: TRBV19; J: TRBJ2-7; length: 13; D: TRBD2; size: -; CDR3: CASSPGLAGEQYF; DNA: TGTGCCAGTAGTCCGGGACTAGCGGGCGAGCAGTACTTC
V: TRBV27; J: TRBJ1-4; length: 18; D: TRBD1; size: -; CDR3: CAARPTGTGALSDEKLFF; DNA: TGTGCCGCCCGTCCAACGGGGACAGGGGCCCTATCTGATGAAAAACTGTTTTTT
V: TRBV6-4; J: TRBJ2-1; length: 13; D: -; size: -; CDR3: CASSASSYNEQFF; DNA: TGTGCCAGCAGTGCCAGCTCCTACAATGAGCAGTTCTTC
V: TRBV9; J: TRBJ2-3; length: 14; D: -; size: -; CDR3: CASSVGRESHTQYF; DNA: TGTGCCAGCAGCGTAGGCCGTGAGAGTCATACGCAGTATTTT
V: TRBV6-5; J: TRBJ2-5; length: 14; D: -; size: -; CDR3: CASSPGHTRETQYF; DNA: TGTGCCAGCAGCCCGGGACATACAAGAGAGACCCAGTACTTC
V: TRBV4-3; J: TRBJ2-5; length: 13; D: TRBD2; size: -; CDR3: CASSQGGGETQYF; DNA: TGCGCCAGCAGCCAAGGGGGGGGAGAGACCCAGTACTTC
V: TRBV2; J: TRBJ2-2; length: 14; D: TRBD2; size: -; CDR3: CASPGRGGTGELFF; DNA: TGTGCCAGTCCGGGGCGGGGGGGCACCGGGGAGCTGTTTTTT
V: TRBV5-4; J: TRBJ1-1; length: 16; D: -; size: -; CDR3: CASSPNGDFTNTEAFF; DNA: TGTGCCAGCAGCCCCAATGGGGACTTTACGAACACTGAAGCTTTCTTT
V: TRBV4-3; J: TRBJ2-6; length: 15; D: -; size: -; CDR3: CASSQTVVGANVLTF; DNA: TGCGCCAGCAGCCAGACAGTTGTGGGGGCCAACGTCCTGACTTTC
V: TRBV5-5; J: TRBJ2-7; length: 15; D: TRBD2; size: -; CDR3: CASSLVAGGPYEQYF; DNA: TGTGCCAGCAGCTTGGTTGCGGGGGGCCCCTACGAGCAGTACTTC
V: TRBV4-1; J: TRBJ2-7; length: 15; D: -; size: -; CDR3: CASSQETGGNYEQYF; DNA: TGCGCCAGCAGCCAAGAGACCGGCGGGAACTACGAGCAGTACTTC
V: TRBV6-1; J: TRBJ1-4; length: 15; D: -; size: -; CDR3: CAAQIMTSTNEKLFF; DNA: TGTGCCGCTCAGATCATGACATCAACTAATGAAAAACTGTTTTTT
V: TRBV19; J: TRBJ1-1; length: 15; D: TRBD1; size: -; CDR3: CASSIGGTGDNEAFF; DNA: TGTGCCAGTAGTATAGGAGGGACAGGCGACAATGAAGCTTTCTTT
V: TRBV14; J: TRBJ2-7; length: 13; D: -; size: -; CDR3: CASSQPPFYEQYF; DNA: TGTGCCAGCAGCCAACCCCCATTCTACGAGCAGTACTTC
V: TRBV9; J: TRBJ2-1; length: 16; D: TRBD2; size: -; CDR3: CASSGGGGSVYNEQFF; DNA: TGTGCCAGCAGCGGGGGCGGGGGATCGGTCTACAATGAGCAGTTCTTC
V: TRBV11-3; J: TRBJ2-5; length: 18; D: -; size: -; CDR3: CASSWGARGAGMVETQYF; DNA: TGTGCCAGCAGCTGGGGTGCCCGGGGGGCCGGGATGGTAGAGACCCAGTACTTC